One and the same sample provided the 7 T cell receptor beta chains below, sequenced in a study of T cell responses to AZD1222 COVID-19 vaccine (dated by TCRdb to about 2021). The library was produced with the immunoSEQ multiplex PCR assay. TCRdb mirrors the immuneACCESS table, restricted to in-frame sequences. Some clones are absent from its copies; in checked studies, under half trace to an unresolved V gene, and the reason for the others is unknown. The table for this sample lists some 120,000 clones; over 75% of them were counted only once. The ten largest clones add up to roughly 1.6% of the sample. This specimen's time point label, interpreted: baseline before first vaccination. This material consisted of peripheral blood, taken on day 0 of AZD1222 vaccination. These receptors were collected from an adult in good health.

V usage is TRBV19 and J usage is TRBJ1-4, with D tentatively TRBD1 (6 bases). The CDR3 consists of 15 residues. V shed 6 bases and J shed 2 bases, with 13 bases lying between them. Looked up from germline, CDR1 is LNHDA and CDR2 is SQIVND (reference sequence). This chain's CDR3 is CASSLFRGTNEKLFF. The CDR3 bases are TGTGCCAGTAGCCTCTTCAGGGGTACTAATGAAAAACTGTTTTTT.

The chain has TRBV25-1 and TRBJ2-3, with 8 bases identical to TRBD2. This CDR3 spans 16 amino acids. V shed 0 bases and J 2 bases; nucleotides not matched to a gene: 4. Looked up from germline, CDR1 is MGHDK and CDR2 is SYGVNS. The DNA of the CDR3 is TGTGCCAGCAGTGAATATACCGGGGGGGTCACAGATACGCAGTATTTT. This codes for CASSEYTGGVTDTQYF. Full variable domain (missing parts from reference TRBV25-1 and TRBJ2-3): EADIYQTPRYLVIGTGKKITLECSQTMGHDKMYWYQQDPGMELHLIHYSYGVNSTEKGDLSSESTVSRIRTEHFPLTLESARPSHTSQYLCASSEYTGGVTDTQYFGPGTRLTVL.

This chain links TRBV18 with TRBJ2-4, with D perhaps matching TRBD1 (6 bases). Germline V CDR1 and CDR2: KGHSH, LQKENI. V lost 2 bases, J lost 2 bases, and 10 bases lay in between. This CDR3 is built from 15 residues. CDR3 residues: CASSPGGQTKNIQYF. In DNA form, the CDR3 reads TGTGCCAGCTCACCAGGGGGACAAACCAAAAACATTCAGTACTTC.

The rearrangement uses TRBV6-5 and TRBJ1-5, with 8 positions matching TRBD1. CDR1 is MNHEY, CDR2 SVGAGI, per germline. The CDR3 is 15 residues long. The trim removed 7 bases at V and 6 bases at J, leaving 11 bases unmatched. The CDR3 region has the DNA TGTGCCAGCAACCCGGTCAGGGGGCACGGTCAGCCCCAGCATTTT. Translating it yields CASNPVRGHGQPQHF.

This clone was picked up one time. The chain has TRBV4-3 and TRBJ1-2; no clear D. The length of the CDR3 is 15 residues. V was pared by 0 bases and J by 4 bases, with 12 bases between. Germline values: CDR1 LGHNA, CDR2 YSLEER. The CDR3, as DNA: TGCGCCAGCAGCCAAGATCGTAGAGCAACCTATGGCTACACCTTC. Its translation: CASSQDRRATYGYTF.

The V call is TRBV6-5, the J call TRBJ1-3, with 8 positions matching TRBD1. The V gene end was trimmed by 9 bases and the J gene end by 0 bases; junction bases not matched to a gene: 7. Per the germline V gene, CDR1 is MNHEY and CDR2 is SVGAGI. CDR3 length: 15 amino acids. The CDR3 bases are TGTGCCAGTCGGACAGGGCTCCACTCTGGAAACACCATATATTTT. Amino acids: CASRTGLHSGNTIYF.

J is TRBJ1-2 and V is TRBV4-3; D remains unclear. The length of the CDR3 is 15 residues. Germline V CDR1 and CDR2: LGHNA, YSLEER. The V gene lost 0 bases and the J gene lost 1 base, with 9 bases spanning the gap. CDR3 sequence: CASSQEWGVNYGYTF. In nucleotides, the CDR3 is TGCGCCAGCAGCCAAGAATGGGGAGTTAACTATGGCTACACCTTC.